These 19 T cell receptor beta chains originate from one sample sequenced in a study of blood T cell repertoires in COVID-19. Method: immunoSEQ multiplex PCR; TCRdb's copy keeps in-frame clones and lacks some. The table records 200,000 to 250,000 clones, around nine tenths of them present only once. Sequencing used PBMCs or T cells enriched from blood (not recorded which). Receptor source: a man aged 25-40 years who had recovered from COVID-19.

This chain links TRBV30 with TRBJ2-1; 8 positions match TRBD1. Germline loops: CDR1 GTSNPN, CDR2 SVGIG (reference sequence). The CDR3 contains 12 residues. The ends lost 2 bases at V and 8 bases at J; junction bases unmatched: 2. The CDR3 reads CAWSRQGYEQFF. As DNA, the CDR3 is TGTGCCTGGAGTCGACAGGGGTATGAGCAGTTCTTC.

The V and J genes are TRBV7-2 and TRBJ2-5; unclear D gene. This CDR3 comprises 14 residues. The V gene's germline CDR1 is SGHTA and CDR2 FQGNSA. The V end was cut by 5 bases, the J end by 7 bases, with 17 bases between. CDR3 nucleotide sequence: TGTGCCAGCAGCCCTGAATACTCGATACGGACCCAGTACTTC. It is translated as CASSPEYSIRTQYF.

V is TRBV6-5 and J is TRBJ2-7, with 8 bases that match TRBD1. After removal of 2 bases from V and 3 bases from J, the junction contained 3 bases not matched to a gene. This CDR3 contains 14 residues. Per germline, CDR1 MNHEY and CDR2 SVGAGI. This CDR3 reads CASSYRDRLYEQYF. Written as DNA, the CDR3 is TGTGCCAGCAGTTACAGGGACAGGCTCTACGAGCAGTACTTC.

The CDR3 is CATSGDSSYEQYF. CDR3 DNA sequence: TGTGCCACCAGTGGGGACAGTAGCTACGAGCAGTACTTC. The genes are TRBV24-1 and TRBJ2-7, with 7 bases lining up with TRBD1. The germline V gene encodes CDR1 KGHDR and CDR2 SFDVKD. The CDR3 sequence is 13 residues long. V lost 5 bases to trimming and J lost 3 bases; unmatched junction nucleotides: 3.

This clone was picked up one time. The chain uses TRBV5-1 and TRBJ2-3; the match to TRBD1 covers 11 bases. The CDR3 is made up of 15 amino acids. J lost 4 bases, V lost 4 bases, and 5 bases had no gene match. CDR1 and CDR2 (germline): SGHRS, YFSETQ. The CDR3 DNA reads as TGCGCCAGCAGCCCCTGGACAGGGGGCGCAGATACGCAGTATTTT. This encodes CASSPWTGGADTQYF.

This chain uses TRBV5-1 with TRBJ2-1; 9 positions agree with TRBD2. The V and J ends lost 8 bases and 6 bases, in that order; junction bases with no gene match: 9. Germline V gene data show CDR1 as SGHRS and CDR2 as YFSETQ. The CDR3 runs 14 residues. CDR3 sequence: CASATGTSTNEQFF. The CDR3 DNA follows: TGCGCCAGTGCCACCGGGACTAGCACCAATGAGCAGTTCTTC.

V is TRBV6-5 and J is TRBJ1-4; no clear D gene. CDR3 length equals 15 residues. Trimming left V 5 bases short and J 0 bases short, with 10 bases between. Germline CDR1 and CDR2: MNHEY and SVGAGI. The CDR3 nucleotides are TGTGCCAGCAGTACCGGGTACACAACTAATGAAAAACTGTTTTTT. Protein product: CASSTGYTTNEKLFF.

The genes are TRBV30 and TRBJ2-7; D is ambiguous. CDR1 is GTSNPN and CDR2 is SVGIG in the germline V gene (reference sequence). Trimming removed 2 bases at V and 3 bases at J, with 8 bases between. The CDR3 totals 12 residues. The CDR3 region has the DNA TGTGCCTGGAGTTCGGGTTTCTACGAGCAGTACTTC. Translated, it gives CAWSSGFYEQYF.

The chain combines TRBV19 with TRBJ1-2; 9 bases align to TRBD1. This CDR3 has 15 residues. V trimming: 4 bases; J trimming: 3 bases; junction bases outside the gene matches: 6. Germline CDR1 is LNHDA and CDR2 is SQIVND (reference sequence). The CDR3 region is CASSKPGQGDYGYTF. The CDR3 coding sequence is TGTGCCAGTAGTAAACCGGGACAGGGAGACTATGGCTACACCTTC.

The genes are TRBV12-5 and TRBJ1-1; TRBD1 matches 8 bases. V lost 5 bases and J lost 2; bases outside the gene matches: 7. The CDR3 consists of 15 residues. In germline, CDR1 is LGHNT, CDR2 FRNRAP. CDR3 sequence (DNA): TGTGCTAGTGGTCCGGACAGGGTAGTAAACACTGAAGCTTTCTTT. Its protein product is CASGPDRVVNTEAFF. The whole variable domain, filled in from reference TRBV12-5 and TRBJ1-1, reads DARVTQTPRHKVTEMGQEVTMRCQPILGHNTVFWYRQTMMQGLELLAYFRNRAPLDDSGMPKDRFSAEMPDATLATLKIQPSEPRDSAVYFCASGPDRVVNTEAFFGQGTRLTVV.

V usage is TRBV10-2 and J usage is TRBJ2-7; 10 nucleotides match TRBD2. The CDR3 runs 15 residues. Germline V gene data show CDR1 as WSHSY and CDR2 as SAAADI. The V and J ends lost 5 bases and 4 bases, in that order; junction bases with no gene match: 8. The CDR3 region has the DNA TGCGCCAGCAGTCCTACAGCGGGAGGGCCTTACGAGCAGTACTTC. This codes for CASSPTAGGPYEQYF.

This clone came up a few times. The rearrangement links TRBV28 to TRBJ2-1, with a weak D call TRBD2 (6 bases). V was shortened by 6 bases and J by 3 bases, with 18 bases between the two germline ends. From germline, CDR1 is MDHEN and CDR2 SYDVKM. This CDR3 spans 16 amino acids. As DNA, the CDR3 is TGTGCCAGCAGCCCAAGTACGGGAGCCCGCTACAATGAGCAGTTCTTC. Protein sequence: CASSPSTGARYNEQFF.

This clone occurred a few times. The chain links TRBV6-5 to TRBJ1-2; TRBD1 might be the D (6 bases). Trimming cost V 4 bases and J 2 bases, with 11 bases left between them. The CDR3 loop spans 14 amino acids. Germline lookup yields CDR1 MNHEY and CDR2 SVGAGI. CDR3 in amino acids: CASSLAGTNYGYTF. CDR3 bases: TGTGCCAGCAGTTTGGCAGGGACAAACTATGGCTACACCTTC.

The rearrangement uses TRBV6-2 or TRBV6-3 and TRBJ1-4; tentatively, D is TRBD1 (5 bases). Germline assignment: CDR1 MNHEY and CDR2 SVGEGT. The length of the CDR3 is 12 residues. V shed 2 bases and J shed 10 bases, with 8 bases lying between them. CDR3 loop: CASSYGDRKLFF. Here the CDR3 DNA reads TGTGCCAGCAGTTACGGTGACAGAAAACTGTTTTTT.

The gene calls are TRBV7-2 and TRBJ2-1, with 9 positions matching TRBD2. The ends lost 3 bases at V and 10 bases at J; junction bases unmatched: 10. Germline V lookup: CDR1 SGHTA, CDR2 FQGNSA. The CDR3 contains 15 residues. CDR3 sequence: CASSFYGTSHREQFF. The CDR3 nucleotides read TGTGCCAGCAGCTTTTACGGGACTAGCCACAGGGAGCAGTTCTTC.

This rearrangement joins TRBV29-1 to TRBJ1-1; 10 nucleotides align to TRBD1. This CDR3 has 13 amino acids. CDR1 and CDR2 from the germline V gene are SQVTM and ANQGSEA. J lost 8 bases, V lost 3 bases, and 6 bases had no gene match. CDR3 sequence: CSVERDRGSEAFF. The CDR3 nucleotides read TGCAGCGTTGAGAGGGACAGGGGTTCCGAAGCTTTCTTT.

The J gene is TRBJ2-3, the V gene TRBV2, with a tentative D call TRBD1 (5 bases). V lost 4 bases to trimming and J lost 0 bases, with 11 bases between them. Germline V gives CDR1 SNHLY, CDR2 FYNNEI. The CDR3 runs 15 residues. DNA of the CDR3: TGTGCCAGCAGTGTTCAGGGCCTCAGCACAGATACGCAGTATTTT. It specifies CASSVQGLSTDTQYF.

The rearrangement uses TRBV6-5 and TRBJ2-7; D is perhaps TRBD2 (5 bases). Trimming removed 0 bases at V and 2 bases at J, with 11 bases between. The CDR3 is 15 residues long. CDR1 is MNHEY and CDR2 is SVGAGI in the germline V gene. The CDR3 here is CASSYSRLLAYEQYF. CDR3 DNA: TGTGCCAGCAGTTACTCGAGACTACTCGCCTACGAGCAGTACTTC.

The chain couples TRBV6-5 to TRBJ2-7; 10 nucleotides agree with TRBD2. The germline V gene encodes CDR1 MNHEY and CDR2 SVGAGI. This CDR3 is 15 amino acids long. The V gene end was trimmed by 5 bases and the J gene end by 3 bases; junction bases not matched to a gene: 7. The CDR3 sequence: CASSKPSGGFYEQYF. CDR3 sequence (DNA): TGTGCCAGCAGTAAACCTAGCGGGGGTTTCTACGAGCAGTACTTC.